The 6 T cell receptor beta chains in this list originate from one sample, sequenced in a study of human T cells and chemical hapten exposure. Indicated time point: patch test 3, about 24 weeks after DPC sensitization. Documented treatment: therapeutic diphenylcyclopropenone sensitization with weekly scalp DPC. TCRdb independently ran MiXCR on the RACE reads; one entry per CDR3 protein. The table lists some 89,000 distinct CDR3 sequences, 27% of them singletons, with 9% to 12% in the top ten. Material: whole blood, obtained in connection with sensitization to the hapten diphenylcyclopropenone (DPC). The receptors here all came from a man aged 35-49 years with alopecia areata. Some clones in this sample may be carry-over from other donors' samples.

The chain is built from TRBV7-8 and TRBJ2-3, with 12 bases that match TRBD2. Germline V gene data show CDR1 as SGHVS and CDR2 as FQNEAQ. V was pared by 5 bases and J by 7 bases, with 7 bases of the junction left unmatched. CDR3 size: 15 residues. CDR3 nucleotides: TGTGCCAGCAGCCCCGGACTAGCGGGACTGCATACGCAGTATTTT. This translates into CASSPGLAGLHTQYF.

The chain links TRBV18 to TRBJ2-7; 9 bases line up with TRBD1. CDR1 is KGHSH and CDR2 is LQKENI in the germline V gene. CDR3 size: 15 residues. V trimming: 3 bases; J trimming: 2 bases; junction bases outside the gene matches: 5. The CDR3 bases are TGTGCCAGCTCACCCCGGGACAGGGCGACCTACGAGCAGTACTTC. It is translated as CASSPRDRATYEQYF.

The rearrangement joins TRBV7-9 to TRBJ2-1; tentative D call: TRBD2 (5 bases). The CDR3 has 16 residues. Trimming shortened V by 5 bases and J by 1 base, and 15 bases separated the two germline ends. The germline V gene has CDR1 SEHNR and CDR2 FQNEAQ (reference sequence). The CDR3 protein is CASSPAVGGSYNEQFF. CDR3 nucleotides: TGTGCCAGCAGCCCCGCAGTAGGAGGATCCTACAATGAGCAGTTCTTC.

CDR3 in DNA: TGTGCCACCAGTACTAGCGGGAGACTACCCACAGATACGCAGTATTTT. Protein sequence: CATSTSGRLPTDTQYF. V is TRBV24-1 and J is TRBJ2-3, with 11 bases fitting TRBD2. Germline V lookup: CDR1 KGHDR, CDR2 SFDVKD. V was clipped by 6 bases and J by 2 bases; unmatched bases: 6. The CDR3 length is 16 residues.

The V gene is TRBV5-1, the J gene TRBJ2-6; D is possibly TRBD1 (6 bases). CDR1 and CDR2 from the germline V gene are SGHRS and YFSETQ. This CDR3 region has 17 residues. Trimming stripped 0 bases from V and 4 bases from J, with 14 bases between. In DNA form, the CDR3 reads TGCGCCAGCAGCTTGGTGGGACAAAAATCCGGGGCCAACGTCCTGACTTTC. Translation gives CASSLVGQKSGANVLTF.

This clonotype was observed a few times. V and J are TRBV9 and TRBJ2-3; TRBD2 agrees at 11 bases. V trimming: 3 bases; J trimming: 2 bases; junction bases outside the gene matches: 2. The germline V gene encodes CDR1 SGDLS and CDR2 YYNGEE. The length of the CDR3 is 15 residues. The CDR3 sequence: CASSASGRFTDTQYF. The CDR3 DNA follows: TGTGCCAGCAGCGCTAGCGGGAGGTTCACAGATACGCAGTATTTT.